The clone carrying this T cell receptor beta chain was detected only once. Its antigen is unidentified. This sample was included in a study of cytomegalovirus exposure and HLA in healthy donors. Study-wide findings and caveats: Presence/absence analyses assumed roughly uniform sequencing depth across donors.

CDR1 is MRHNA, CDR2 SNTAGT, per germline. With 8 bases clipped from V and 0 bases from J, the junction kept 0 bases outside the gene matches. The CDR3 length is 12 residues. Primers for the PCR totalled 60 Vbeta and 13 Jbeta. Using immunoSEQ multiplex PCR, the repertoire was profiled, and TCRdb retains in-frame clones only, with some absent. The table has about 87,000 clones, 70% to 80% seen once; the top ten hold approximately 20%. J is TRBJ1-1 and V is TRBV6-4, with TRBD1 identical over 7 bases. The sequenced sample consisted of PBMCs. The TCR was taken from a man aged 25 to 40 in good health and CMV-seropositive. This CDR3 reads CASQGVNTEAFF. DNA for the CDR3: TGTGCCAGCCAGGGGGTGAACACTGAAGCTTTCTTT.